This TCR beta chain was sequenced for a study of blood T cells in healthy people across ages. About this clonotype itself: Its antigen is not known.

Germline V gives CDR1 SQVTM, CDR2 ANQGSEA. There are 13 residues in the CDR3. V shed 3 bases and J shed 7 bases, with 15 bases lying between them. Overall study results and limits: Whereas aged donors had fewer naive CD4+ cells, long-lived donors had more of them and higher diversity. Correlation between TCR beta diversity and naive T cell percentage was strong.

Combining a sample-barcoded 5' primer with a J-beta primer mix, a second PCR ran for roughly 7 to 11 cycles. Using its own MiXCR run on the 5' RACE reads, TCRdb lists one record per CDR3 protein. Of more than 700,000 distinct CDR3 sequences in the sample, around half are singletons; the top ten hold approximately 40%. Sequencing used blood. The clonotype comes from an elderly man in good health. The V gene is TRBV29-1, the J gene TRBJ1-2; D is undetermined. CDR3 sequence reads: CSVEVKEGGGYTF. The CDR3 DNA reads as TGCAGCGTTGAGGTAAAGGAGGGCGGTGGCTACACCTTC.